The 22 T cell receptor beta chains below were found in one sample sequenced in a study of cytomegalovirus exposure and HLA in healthy donors. PCR involved 60 Vbeta and 13 Jbeta primers. Profiled with immunoSEQ multiplex PCR; TCRdb holds only in-frame clones, not every one. The sample has about 180,000 clones; 80% are singletons. The sequencing input was PBMCs. The origin of the receptors is a man in his forties in good health and CMV-seronegative.

The chain carries TRBV7-2 and TRBJ2-2; TRBD2 matches at 8 bases. The length of the CDR3 is 16 residues. Looked up from germline, CDR1 is SGHTA and CDR2 is FQGNSA. V was pared by 1 base and J by 4 bases, with 5 bases of the junction left unmatched. CDR3 coding DNA: TGTGCCAGCAGCTTAGTCCCAGCGGGAGCCACCGGGGAGCTGTTTTTT. It translates to CASSLVPAGATGELFF.

The chain links TRBV6-1 to TRBJ2-2; 8 positions agree with TRBD1. CDR3 size: 14 residues. The V gene's germline CDR1 is MNHNS and CDR2 SASEGT. With 6 bases clipped from V and 3 bases from J, the junction kept 3 bases outside the gene matches. The CDR3 loop is CASRLTGDTGELFF. The CDR3 nucleotides are TGTGCCAGCAGGTTGACAGGGGACACCGGGGAGCTGTTTTTT.

The chain has TRBV7-8 and TRBJ1-2; 8 bases are a match to TRBD1. V lost 5 bases and J lost 6; bases outside the gene matches: 5. This CDR3 comprises 13 residues. Per the germline V gene, CDR1 is SGHVS and CDR2 is FQNEAQ. The CDR3 is CASSRTGFDGYTF. The CDR3 DNA follows: TGTGCCAGCAGCAGGACAGGGTTTGATGGCTACACCTTC. Full variable domain (outside the CDR3, taken from reference TRBV7-8 and TRBJ1-2): GAGVSQSPRYKVAKRGQDVALRCDPISGHVSLFWYQQALGQGPEFLTYFQNEAQLDKSGLPSDRFFAERPEGSVSTLKIQRTQQEDSAVYLCASSRTGFDGYTFGSGTRLTVV.

The V gene is TRBV2, the J gene TRBJ2-2, with 8 bases matching TRBD1. The CDR3 length is 13 residues. Trimming removed 8 bases from V and 6 bases from J; junction bases left unmatched: 5. Per germline, CDR1 SNHLY and CDR2 FYNNEI. In DNA, the CDR3 is TGTGCCAGCTGTTCACAGGGGGCCGGGGAGCTGTTTTTT. It yields the protein CASCSQGAGELFF.

This chain joins TRBV30 and TRBJ1-4, with D perhaps matching TRBD1 (5 bases). This CDR3 is 13 amino acids long. Germline V CDR1 and CDR2: GTSNPN, SVGIG (reference sequence). V was shortened by 3 bases and J by 5 bases, with 10 bases between the two germline ends. DNA for the CDR3: TGTGCCTGGAGACCCCAGGGAAATGAAAAACTGTTTTTT. As protein: CAWRPQGNEKLFF.

The CDR3 DNA sequence: TGTGCCAGCAGCTTAGTACAGACTAACATGATGACAGATACGCAGTATTTT. This sequence encodes CASSLVQTNMMTDTQYF. The V and J genes are TRBV7-9 and TRBJ2-3, with TRBD2 as a possible D gene (5 bases). The V end was cut by 1 base, the J end by 3 bases, with 17 bases between. The CDR3 is 17 residues long. Germline CDR1 and CDR2: SEHNR and FQNEAQ (reference sequence).

The J gene is TRBJ2-3, the V gene TRBV7-3; maybe TRBD2 (5 bases). Trimming cost V 5 bases and J 0 bases, with 12 bases left between them. This CDR3 comprises 15 residues. Germline V CDR1 and CDR2: SGHTA, FQGTGA. The CDR3 sequence is CASSPSRTSTDTQYF. Written as DNA, the CDR3 is TGTGCCAGCAGCCCAAGCCGGACTAGCACAGATACGCAGTATTTT.

A single count supports this clone. The CDR3 sequence is CASSLGNPGQGLPYEQYF. In DNA, the CDR3 is TGTGCCAGCAGCTTAGGGAACCCGGGACAGGGGTTACCCTACGAGCAGTACTTC. The rearrangement links TRBV7-8 to TRBJ2-7, with 10 bases fitting TRBD1. The CDR3 spans 18 residues. V gave up 1 base and J gave up 2 bases; unmatched junction bases: 11. The germline gives CDR1 SGHVS, CDR2 FQNEAQ.

This clone came up a few times. The V and J genes are TRBV6-6 and TRBJ1-2; the D gene is possibly TRBD1 (6 bases). CDR3 length: 12 residues. V lost 6 bases, J lost 8 bases, and 13 bases lay in between. Germline V lookup: CDR1 MNHNY, CDR2 SVGAGI (reference sequence). CDR3 sequence (DNA): TGTGCCAGCAGAGGGGGAGACAGAGGCTACACCTTC. This gives the protein CASRGGDRGYTF.

In this sample, this clone turned up a few times. This chain uses TRBV11-3 with TRBJ2-3; 11 nucleotides align to TRBD2. The CDR3 is 14 amino acids. V shed 8 bases and J 5 bases; nucleotides not matched to a gene: 6. The germline V gene has CDR1 SGHNT and CDR2 YENEEA. DNA of the CDR3: TGTGCCAGCGTAGCGGGAGGGCCCGGAGATACGCAGTATTTT. Residues: CASVAGGPGDTQYF.

The CDR3 spells CASSTGGTDTQYF. The CDR3 DNA sequence: TGCGCCAGCAGTACTGGAGGCACAGATACGCAGTATTTT. This chain uses TRBV10-1 with TRBJ2-3; D ambiguous. The germline V and J ends were trimmed by 5 bases and 1 base, with 7 bases remaining between them. The CDR3 sequence is 13 residues long. The V gene's germline CDR1 is WNHNN and CDR2 SYGVQD (reference sequence).

The gene calls are TRBV7-9 and TRBJ2-7; no reliable D call. The CDR3 contains 12 residues. Trimming shortened V by 3 bases and J by 5 bases, and 8 bases separated the two germline ends. CDR1 and CDR2 from the germline V gene are SEHNR and FQNEAQ (reference sequence). CDR3 residues: CASSLSLDEQYF. DNA of the CDR3: TGTGCCAGCAGCTTGAGTTTGGACGAGCAGTACTTC.

This rearrangement joins TRBV7-2 to TRBJ1-1; D may be TRBD1 (5 bases). The CDR3 has 12 residues. Germline CDR1 and CDR2: SGHTA and FQGNSA. Trimming took 3 bases from V and 6 from J, leaving 8 bases between them. Here the CDR3 DNA reads TGTGCCAGCAGCTTCCGGGGGGCTGAAGCTTTCTTT. Amino acids: CASSFRGAEAFF. The full variable domain, its missing parts supplied by reference TRBV7-2 and TRBJ1-1, is GAGVSQSPSNKVTEKGKDVELRCDPISGHTALYWYRQSLGQGLEFLIYFQGNSAPDKSGLPSDRFSAERTGGSVSTLTIQRTQQEDSAVYLCASSFRGAEAFFGQGTRLTVV.

The chain carries TRBV27 and TRBJ1-2, with TRBD1 identical over 7 bases. Unmatched junction bases numbered 7, after V lost 6 bases and J lost 6 bases. The CDR3 runs to 13 residues. Germline assignment: CDR1 MNHEY and CDR2 SMNVEV (reference sequence). The DNA for the CDR3 is TGTGCCAGCAGCTTGGGACAGAACCATGGCTACACCTTC. Protein: CASSLGQNHGYTF.

The J gene is TRBJ2-7, the V gene TRBV7-9; 9 nucleotides align to TRBD1. This CDR3 contains 15 residues. V was clipped by 1 base and J by 4 bases; unmatched bases: 5. Germline CDR1 reads SEHNR; CDR2 reads FQNEAQ (reference sequence). CDR3 loop: CASSLGQGGPYEQYF. The CDR3 bases are TGTGCCAGCAGCTTAGGACAGGGGGGTCCTTACGAGCAGTACTTC.

V usage is TRBV4-1 and J usage is TRBJ2-7, with D tentatively TRBD2 (6 bases). Per the germline V gene, CDR1 is MGHRA and CDR2 is YSYEKL. The V end lost 4 bases, the J end lost 2 bases, and 9 bases lay between the germline ends. CDR3 length: 13 residues. The CDR3 spells CASSPGLTYEQYF. DNA for the CDR3: TGCGCCAGCAGCCCGGGACTTACCTACGAGCAGTACTTC.

This clone was picked up a small number of times. The genes are TRBV6-6 and TRBJ2-1, with D perhaps TRBD1 (6 bases). This CDR3 region has 14 residues. V lost 5 bases and J 6 bases, leaving 14 bases between the germline ends. From germline, CDR1 is MNHNY and CDR2 SVGAGI (reference sequence). The CDR3 here is CASSKRTVLNEQFF. In nucleotides, the CDR3 is TGTGCCAGCAGTAAGAGGACAGTCCTCAATGAGCAGTTCTTC.

The chain couples TRBV1 to TRBJ1-5. TRBV1 is shown as a pseudogene. CDR3 length: 12 residues. CDR3 loop: CTSSQLGGPQHF. Here the CDR3 DNA reads TGCACCAGCAGCCAATTGGGGGGGCCCCAGCATTTT.

The chain has TRBV5-6 and TRBJ2-2; possible D gene TRBD1, 6 bases. Trimming stripped 4 bases from V and 4 bases from J, with 23 bases between. The CDR3 sequence is 18 residues long. From germline, CDR1 is SGHDT and CDR2 YYEEEE. The CDR3 DNA follows: TGTGCCAGCAGCGCCGGACAGCCGGCGGCATACACCACCGGGGAGCTGTTTTTT. Translating it yields CASSAGQPAAYTTGELFF.

V and J are TRBV5-1 and TRBJ1-1; 9 bases map to TRBD1. Germline CDR1 is SGHRS and CDR2 is YFSETQ. V was clipped by 4 bases and J by 5 bases; unmatched bases: 9. The CDR3 runs 15 residues. The CDR3 DNA reads TGCGCCAGCAGCGGACAGGACAGGGGTGCGACTGAAGCTTTCTTT. Translated, it gives CASSGQDRGATEAFF.

The chain employs TRBV18 and TRBJ2-3; D unresolved. This CDR3 has 11 amino acids. V lost 3 bases to trimming and J lost 4 bases, with 2 bases between them. Germline V CDR1 and CDR2: KGHSH, LQKENI. The CDR3 region has the DNA TGTGCCAGCTCACCCGCAGATACGCAGTATTTT. This translates into CASSPADTQYF.

This chain connects TRBV5-1 to TRBJ2-1; 8 nucleotides match TRBD2. The CDR3 runs 16 residues. Germline values: CDR1 SGHRS, CDR2 YFSETQ. Trimming took 5 bases from V and 6 from J; bases not matched to a gene: 13. The CDR3 DNA sequence: TGCGCCAGCAGGCAGCAAAGCGCGGGGGGCGGCAATGAGCAGTTCTTC. This codes for CASRQQSAGGGNEQFF.